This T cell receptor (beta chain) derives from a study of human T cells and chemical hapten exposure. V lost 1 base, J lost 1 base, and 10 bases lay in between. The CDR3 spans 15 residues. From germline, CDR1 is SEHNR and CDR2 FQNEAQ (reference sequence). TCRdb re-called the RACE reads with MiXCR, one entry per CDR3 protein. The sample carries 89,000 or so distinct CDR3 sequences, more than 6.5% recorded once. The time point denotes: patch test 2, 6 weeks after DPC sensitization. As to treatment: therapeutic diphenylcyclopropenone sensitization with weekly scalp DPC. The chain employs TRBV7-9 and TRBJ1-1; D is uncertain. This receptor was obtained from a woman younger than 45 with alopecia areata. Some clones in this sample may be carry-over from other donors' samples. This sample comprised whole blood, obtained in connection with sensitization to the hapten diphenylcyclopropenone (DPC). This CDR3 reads CASSLEVSPNTEAFF. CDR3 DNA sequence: TGTGCCAGCAGCTTAGAAGTCAGCCCGAACACTGAAGCTTTCTTT.